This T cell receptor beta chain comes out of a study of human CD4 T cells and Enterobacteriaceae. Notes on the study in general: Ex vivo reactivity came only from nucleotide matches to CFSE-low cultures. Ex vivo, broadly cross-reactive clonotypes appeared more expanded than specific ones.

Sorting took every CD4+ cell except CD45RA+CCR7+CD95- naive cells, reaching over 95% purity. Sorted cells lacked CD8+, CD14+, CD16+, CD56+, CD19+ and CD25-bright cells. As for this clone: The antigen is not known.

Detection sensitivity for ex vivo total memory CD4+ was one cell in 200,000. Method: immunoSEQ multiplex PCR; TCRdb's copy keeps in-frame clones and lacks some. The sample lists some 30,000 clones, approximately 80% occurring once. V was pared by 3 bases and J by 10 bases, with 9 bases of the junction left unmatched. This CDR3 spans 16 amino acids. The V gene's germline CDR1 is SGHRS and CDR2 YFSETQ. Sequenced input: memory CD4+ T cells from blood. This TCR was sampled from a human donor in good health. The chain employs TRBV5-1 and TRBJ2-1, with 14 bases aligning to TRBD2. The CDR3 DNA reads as TGCGCCAGCAGCTCCCCCGGGACTAGCGGGAGAAGGGAGCAGTTCTTC. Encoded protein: CASSSPGTSGRREQFF.